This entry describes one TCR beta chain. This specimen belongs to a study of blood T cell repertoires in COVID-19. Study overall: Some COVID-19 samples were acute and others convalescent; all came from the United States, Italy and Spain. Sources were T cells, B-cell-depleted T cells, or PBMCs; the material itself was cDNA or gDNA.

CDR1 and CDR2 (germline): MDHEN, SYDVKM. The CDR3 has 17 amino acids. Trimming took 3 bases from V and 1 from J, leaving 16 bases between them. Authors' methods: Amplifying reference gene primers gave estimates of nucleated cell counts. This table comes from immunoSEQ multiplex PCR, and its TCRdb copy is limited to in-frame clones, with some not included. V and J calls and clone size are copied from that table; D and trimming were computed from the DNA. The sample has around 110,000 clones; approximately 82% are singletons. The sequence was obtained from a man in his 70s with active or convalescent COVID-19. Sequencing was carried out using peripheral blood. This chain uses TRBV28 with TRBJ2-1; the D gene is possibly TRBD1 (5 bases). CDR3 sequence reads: CASSLLSREPSYNEQFF. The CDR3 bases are TGTGCCAGCAGTTTGCTCTCCAGGGAACCTTCCTACAATGAGCAGTTCTTC.